The 14 T cell receptor beta chains given below trace back to one sample, sequenced in a study of cytotoxic CD8 clonotypes in ibrutinib-treated CLL. Sequencing used immunoSEQ multiplex PCR; TCRdb keeps in-frame clones, though not all of them. The table lists about 68,000 clones, approximately 80% of them singletons. The sequencing here drew on PBMCs, taken at disease progression, from a patient treated with ibrutinib. The origin of the receptors is a human donor with chronic lymphocytic leukemia.

The V call is TRBV9, the J call TRBJ2-1; D might be TRBD1 or TRBD2, each matching 5 bases. V shed 0 bases and J shed 3 bases, with 10 bases lying between them. CDR3 length equals 15 residues. The germline V gene encodes CDR1 SGDLS and CDR2 YYNGEE. This chain's CDR3 is CASSVAGLRYNEQFF. As DNA, the CDR3 is TGTGCCAGCAGCGTAGCGGGGCTACGCTACAATGAGCAGTTCTTC.

The V gene is TRBV5-5, the J gene TRBJ1-2, with TRBD1 identical over 10 bases. CDR1 is SGHKS, CDR2 YYEKEE, per germline (reference sequence). J gave up 7 bases and V 4 bases, and 10 bases lay outside the gene matches. The CDR3 is made up of 15 amino acids. CDR3 protein: CASSRKGTGEGGYTF. DNA of the CDR3: TGTGCCAGCAGCCGTAAAGGGACAGGGGAGGGTGGCTACACCTTC. Together with reference TRBV5-5 and TRBJ1-2, the CDR3 gives the full variable domain: DAGVTQSPTHLIKTRGQQVTLRCSPISGHKSVSWYQQVLGQGPQFIFQYYEKEERGRGNFPDRFSARQFPNYSSELNVNALLLGDSALYLCASSRKGTGEGGYTFGSGTRLTVV.

This clone was recorded a few times. The chain has TRBV30 and TRBJ1-5; the D gene is possibly TRBD1 (5 bases). This CDR3 spans 18 amino acids. Trimming took 0 bases from V and 0 from J, leaving 18 bases between them. Germline V gives CDR1 GTSNPN, CDR2 SVGIG (reference sequence). The CDR3: CAWSVGAGRGYSNQPQHF. The CDR3 coding sequence is TGTGCCTGGAGTGTAGGGGCAGGGAGAGGCTATAGCAATCAGCCCCAGCATTTT. The variable domain in full, with the rest retrieved from reference TRBV30 and TRBJ1-5, is SQTIHQWPATLVQPVGSPLSLECTVEGTSNPNLYWYRQAAGRGLQLLFYSVGIGQISSEVPQNLSASRPQDRQFILSSKKLLLSDSGFYLCAWSVGAGRGYSNQPQHFGDGTRLSIL.

This clone was seen more than once but under ten times. Here the CDR3 DNA reads TGTGCCAGCAGCCAAGAGAGCGGGGGCGGCGGGGAGCTGTTTTTT. Residues: CASSQESGGGGELFF. The chain joins TRBV4-2 to TRBJ2-2, with TRBD2 matching over 8 bases. CDR1 is LGHNA and CDR2 is YNFKEQ in the germline V gene. V dropped 0 bases and J dropped 7; count of bases not matched to a gene: 4. The length of the CDR3 is 15 residues.

The chain carries TRBV2 and TRBJ1-5; D might be TRBD1 (6 bases). Germline V CDR1 and CDR2: SNHLY, FYNNEI. Between the trimmed V and J ends, which lost 5 bases and 8 bases, there was a span of 13 bases. This CDR3 contains 13 residues. In DNA, the CDR3 is TGTGCCAGCAGTTGGGACATTGGGAAGCCCCAGCATTTT. Its translation: CASSWDIGKPQHF.

CDR3 amino acids: CASSPSDSYNEQFF. The CDR3 DNA follows: TGTGCCAGCTCACCATCGGACTCCTACAATGAGCAGTTCTTC. The chain links TRBV18 to TRBJ2-1; D unresolved. Trimming took off 2 bases at V and 0 bases at J, with 5 bases between the two ends. The CDR3 length is 14 residues. From germline, CDR1 is KGHSH and CDR2 LQKENI.

This clone was seen only a few times. V usage is TRBV7-9 and J usage is TRBJ1-2; tentative D call: TRBD1 (6 bases). This CDR3 spans 13 amino acids. Trimming stripped 8 bases from V and 4 bases from J, with 14 bases between. The germline V gene has CDR1 SEHNR and CDR2 FQNEAQ (reference sequence). The CDR3 reads CASGTRQGYGYTF. The CDR3 region has the DNA TGTGCCAGCGGGACAAGGCAGGGCTATGGCTACACCTTC.

This chain uses TRBV4-1 with TRBJ2-1, with D uncertain. The CDR3 consists of 15 residues. CDR1 is MGHRA and CDR2 is YSYEKL in the germline V gene. V was clipped by 2 bases and J by 1 base, with 9 bases between them. CDR3 nucleotides: TGCGCCAGCAGCCAAAAACGTTCATCCTACAATGAGCAGTTCTTC. It specifies CASSQKRSSYNEQFF.

V and J are TRBV2 and TRBJ2-7; no clear D. This CDR3 contains 14 residues. V gave up 1 base and J gave up 0 bases, with 7 bases separating them. Germline V CDR1 and CDR2: SNHLY, FYNNEI. CDR3 DNA sequence: TGTGCCAGCAGTGAAGGTCAGGCCTCCTACGAGCAGTACTTC. Translating it yields CASSEGQASYEQYF.

This chain links TRBV5-1 with TRBJ2-1, with TRBD2 matching over 14 bases. The germline V gene encodes CDR1 SGHRS and CDR2 YFSETQ. With V trimmed by 6 bases and J by 8 bases, 7 bases remained unmatched. CDR3 length: 15 amino acids. The CDR3 is CASTPGLAGVDEQFF. CDR3 nucleotide sequence: TGCGCCAGCACTCCGGGACTAGCGGGAGTCGATGAGCAGTTCTTC.

Comments on this clone: This specimen includes other DNA sequences encoding the same CDR3. The gene calls are TRBV19 and TRBJ1-5; D gene uncertain. V gave up 3 bases and J gave up 1 base, with 4 bases separating them. There are 13 residues in the CDR3. Looked up from germline, CDR1 is LNHDA and CDR2 is SQIVND (reference sequence). CDR3 in DNA: TGTGCCAGTAGTATGGGGAGCAATCAGCCCCAGCATTTT. Its protein product is CASSMGSNQPQHF. The full variable domain, completed using reference TRBV19 and TRBJ1-5, is DGGITQSPKYLFRKEGQNVTLSCEQNLNHDAMYWYRQDPGQGLRLIYYSQIVNDFQKGDIAEGYSVSREKKESFPLTVTSAQKNPTAFYLCASSMGSNQPQHFGDGTRLSIL.

This clone was recorded only once. The V gene is TRBV10-3, the J gene TRBJ1-4, with a tentative D call TRBD1 (5 bases). In germline, CDR1 is ENHRY, CDR2 SYGVKD. V gave up 8 bases and J gave up 8 bases, with 15 bases separating them. CDR3 length: 13 amino acids. CDR3 in DNA: TGTGCCATCGGGGACCGGTCACAAGAAAAACTGTTTTTT. Translation: CAIGDRSQEKLFF.

The rearrangement links TRBV19 to TRBJ1-5; 7 positions match TRBD1. With V trimmed by 7 bases and J by 4 bases, 4 bases remained unmatched. The CDR3 has 13 residues. Per germline, CDR1 LNHDA and CDR2 SQIVND (reference sequence). CDR3 in amino acids: CASTRGLNQPQHF. DNA of the CDR3: TGTGCCAGTACGAGGGGGCTGAATCAGCCCCAGCATTTT.

The chain couples TRBV11-2 to TRBJ2-1, with 9 bases identical to TRBD2. Losses at the gene ends were 2 bases for V and 3 bases for J; bases not matched to a gene: 5. In germline, CDR1 is SGHAT, CDR2 FQNNGV. The CDR3 length is 16 residues. The DNA of the CDR3 is TGTGCCAGCAGCTTACGACTAGCGGACGACTACAATGAGCAGTTCTTC. Translation gives CASSLRLADDYNEQFF.